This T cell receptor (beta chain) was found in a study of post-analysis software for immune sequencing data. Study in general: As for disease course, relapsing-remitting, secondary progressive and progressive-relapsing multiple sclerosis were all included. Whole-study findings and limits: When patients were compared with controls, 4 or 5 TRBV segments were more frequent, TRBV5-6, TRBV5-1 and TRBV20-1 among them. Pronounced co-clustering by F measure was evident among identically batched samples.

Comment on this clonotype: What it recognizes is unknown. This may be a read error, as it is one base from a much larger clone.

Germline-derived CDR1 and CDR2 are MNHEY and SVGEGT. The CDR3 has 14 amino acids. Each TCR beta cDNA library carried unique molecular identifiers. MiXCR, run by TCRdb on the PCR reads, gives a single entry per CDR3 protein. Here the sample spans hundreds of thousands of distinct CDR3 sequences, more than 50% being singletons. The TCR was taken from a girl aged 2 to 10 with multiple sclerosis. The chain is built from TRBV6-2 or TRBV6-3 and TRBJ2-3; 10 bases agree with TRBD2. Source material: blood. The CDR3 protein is CAIRTSGEADAQYF. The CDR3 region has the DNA TGTGCCATACGAACTAGCGGGGAAGCAGATGCGCAGTATTTT.